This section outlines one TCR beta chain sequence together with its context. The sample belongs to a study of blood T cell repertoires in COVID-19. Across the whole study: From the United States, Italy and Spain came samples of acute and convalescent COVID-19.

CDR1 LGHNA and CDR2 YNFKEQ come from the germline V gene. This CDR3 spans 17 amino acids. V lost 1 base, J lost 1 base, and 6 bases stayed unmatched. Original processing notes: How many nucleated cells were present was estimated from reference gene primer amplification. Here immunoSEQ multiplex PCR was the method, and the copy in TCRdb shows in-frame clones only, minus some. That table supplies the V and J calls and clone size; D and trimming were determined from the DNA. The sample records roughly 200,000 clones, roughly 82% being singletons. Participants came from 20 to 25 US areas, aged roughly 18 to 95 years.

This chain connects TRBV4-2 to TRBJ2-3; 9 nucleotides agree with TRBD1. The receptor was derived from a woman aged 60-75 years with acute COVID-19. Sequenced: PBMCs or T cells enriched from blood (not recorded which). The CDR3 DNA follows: TGTGCCAGCAGCCAAGGACTTCGGGACAGGGGCACAGATACGCAGTATTTT. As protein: CASSQGLRDRGTDTQYF.